Below, 32 T cell receptor beta chains from the same sample are listed, as sequenced in a study of T cell responses to AZD1222 COVID-19 vaccine. TCRdb's copy holds only in-frame clones and misses some; the assay was immunoSEQ multiplex PCR. There are over 150,000 clones in the sample; approximately 95% occur only once, and approximately 0.98% lies in the top ten. Here the sequenced sample was peripheral blood, taken 28 days after the second dose of the MenACWY control vaccine. Source of these receptors: an adult who received the MenACWY meningococcal vaccine as a control.

The CDR3 loop is CASSSPGQLGDEQFF. CDR3 nucleotide sequence: TGTGCCAGCAGCTCTCCCGGGCAGCTCGGGGATGAGCAGTTCTTC. The J gene is TRBJ2-1, the V gene TRBV7-3; the D gene is possibly TRBD2 (5 bases). The CDR3 extends over 15 amino acids. The germline V and J ends were trimmed by 4 bases and 8 bases, with 18 bases remaining between them. Germline-derived CDR1 and CDR2 are SGHTA and FQGTGA.

This chain links TRBV19 with TRBJ1-5; D unclear. Germline V gene lookup returns CDR1 LNHDA and CDR2 SQIVND (reference sequence). The V and J ends lost 7 bases and 7 bases respectively, with 11 bases between them. The CDR3 extends over 12 amino acids. In nucleotides, the CDR3 is TGTGCCAGTACCACGGCAAGACAGCCCCAGCATTTT. Translated, it gives CASTTARQPQHF.

In its sample, this clone was seen once. J is TRBJ2-3 and V is TRBV6-2 or TRBV6-3, with D perhaps matching TRBD1 (6 bases). There are 16 residues in the CDR3. The germline V gene has CDR1 MNHEY and CDR2 SVGEGT. With 5 bases removed from V and 2 bases from J, the gap between germline ends came to 17 bases. The CDR3 bases are TGTGCCAGCAGTAAAAGGGGGTCGAAGTCCACAGATACGCAGTATTTT. Its protein product is CASSKRGSKSTDTQYF.

The rearrangement uses TRBV6-5 and TRBJ1-1; a possible D gene is TRBD1 (6 bases). The CDR3 contains 15 residues. Trimming took off 6 bases at V and 2 bases at J, with 16 bases between the two ends. Germline V gene data show CDR1 as MNHEY and CDR2 as SVGAGI. The CDR3 protein is CASRDSGAGNTEAFF. The CDR3 DNA reads as TGTGCCAGCAGGGACTCGGGGGCCGGTAACACTGAAGCTTTCTTT.

J is TRBJ1-2 and V is TRBV3-1 (or the pseudogene TRBV3-2), with a possible D match to TRBD1 (5 bases). This CDR3 is built from 13 residues. Germline CDR1 and CDR2: LGHDT and YNNKEL (reference sequence). V shed 0 bases and J shed 8 bases, with 10 bases lying between them. The CDR3 region has the DNA TGTGCCAGCAGCCAAGAAGGGGCTTACGGCTACACCTTC. Its translation: CASSQEGAYGYTF.

This clone has a single count. The V and J genes are TRBV11-2 and TRBJ1-5; D not certain. Trimming cost V 3 bases and J 7 bases, with 10 bases left between them. The CDR3 contains 13 residues. CDR1 SGHAT and CDR2 FQNNGV come from the germline V gene. In DNA, the CDR3 is TGTGCCAGCAGCTTTGGGGTGGCACAGCCCCAGCATTTT. Protein product: CASSFGVAQPQHF.

The chain recombines TRBV27 with TRBJ1-2; D perhaps matches TRBD1 (5 bases). CDR3 length: 14 residues. V was pared by 5 bases and J by 7 bases, with 17 bases between. Germline-derived CDR1 and CDR2 are MNHEY and SMNVEV (reference sequence). The CDR3 DNA is TGTGCCAGCAGTCTCCGGGGGGTCAGTGGTGGCTACACCTTC. Translating gives CASSLRGVSGGYTF.

The V call is TRBV6-1, the J call TRBJ1-4; no definite D call. Trimming cost V 2 bases and J 10 bases, with 14 bases left between them. Germline CDR1 is MNHNS and CDR2 is SASEGT. This CDR3 has 14 residues. In DNA, the CDR3 is TGTGCCAGCAGTGAAACACAAGCCAAGGGAAAACTGTTTTTT. It encodes CASSETQAKGKLFF.

This chain links TRBV4-1 with TRBJ1-5; 10 nucleotides align to TRBD1. Germline CDR1 and CDR2: MGHRA and YSYEKL. This CDR3 contains 20 residues. With V trimmed by 2 bases and J by 5 bases, 18 bases remained unmatched. The CDR3 DNA follows: TGCGCCAGCAGCCAAACCATAACGGGACAGGGGACCACGAGGGATCAGCCCCAGCATTTT. This encodes CASSQTITGQGTTRDQPQHF.

The chain uses TRBV7-9 and TRBJ1-2, with 7 positions matching TRBD1. This CDR3 has 15 residues. Losses at the gene ends were 4 bases for V and 0 bases for J; bases not matched to a gene: 5. Germline loops: CDR1 SEHNR, CDR2 FQNEAQ (reference sequence). The CDR3 here is CASSWGTEANYGYTF. The CDR3 coding sequence is TGTGCCAGCAGCTGGGGGACAGAAGCTAACTATGGCTACACCTTC. Combining the CDR3 with reference TRBV7-9 and TRBJ1-2 gives the whole variable domain DTGVSQNPRHKITKRGQNVTFRCDPISEHNRLYWYRQTLGQGPEFLTYFQNEAQLEKSRLLSDRFSAERPKGSFSTLEIQRTEQGDSAMYLCASSWGTEANYGYTFGSGTRLTVV.

CDR3 nucleotide sequence: TGCGCCAGCAGCTTAGGACAGGGACTCTATGGCTACACCTTC. This codes for CASSLGQGLYGYTF. The V gene is TRBV5-1, the J gene TRBJ1-2; 8 bases line up with TRBD1. V lost 2 bases and J lost 4; bases outside the gene matches: 4. The CDR3 is 14 residues long. Looked up from germline, CDR1 is SGHRS and CDR2 is YFSETQ.

This chain joins TRBV28 and TRBJ1-1; D possibly corresponds to TRBD1 (5 bases). Trimming removed 9 bases at V and 2 bases at J, with 16 bases between. Germline CDR1 MDHEN, CDR2 SYDVKM. There are 14 residues in the CDR3. DNA for the CDR3: TGTGCCAGTCATCCAGGGAGGGTTAACACTGAAGCTTTCTTT. This gives the protein CASHPGRVNTEAFF.

DNA for the CDR3: TGCGCCAGCAGCCCGCGGGGAGCTAACACTGAAGCTTTCTTT. Protein: CASSPRGANTEAFF. The rearrangement uses TRBV5-1 and TRBJ1-1; D ambiguous. The germline gives CDR1 SGHRS, CDR2 YFSETQ. There are 14 residues in the CDR3. Trimming removed 4 bases from V and 2 bases from J, with 12 bases in between.

This chain uses TRBV19 with TRBJ2-7; no clear D gene. Per the germline V gene, CDR1 is LNHDA and CDR2 is SQIVND (reference sequence). The V gene lost 0 bases and the J gene lost 5 bases, with 8 bases spanning the gap. The CDR3 contains 13 residues. For the CDR3, the DNA is TGTGCCAGTAGTATAGATGAAGTGGACGAGCAGTACTTC. Translation gives CASSIDEVDEQYF.

The J gene is TRBJ2-1, the V gene TRBV7-2; 7 nucleotides align to TRBD2. Germline V gene lookup returns CDR1 SGHTA and CDR2 FQGNSA. V lost 4 bases and J lost 4; bases outside the gene matches: 7. The CDR3 is made up of 15 amino acids. CDR3 in amino acids: CASSSGGGTYNEQFF. CDR3 nucleotides: TGTGCCAGCAGCTCGGGCGGGGGAACTTACAATGAGCAGTTCTTC.

The rearrangement uses TRBV5-4 and TRBJ2-4, with D possibly TRBD1 on 6 matching bases. V lost 0 bases, J lost 7 bases, and 11 bases lay in between. CDR3 length: 14 residues. CDR1 and CDR2 from the germline V gene are SGHNT and YYREEE (reference sequence). The DNA of the CDR3 is TGTGCCAGCAGCTTGGTGGCAGGGGAGAACATTCAGTACTTC. Protein product: CASSLVAGENIQYF.

This chain links TRBV5-4 with TRBJ1-1; D perhaps matches TRBD1 (5 bases). V was cut by 4 bases and J by 5 bases, with 9 bases left in between. Germline-derived CDR1 and CDR2 are SGHNT and YYREEE (reference sequence). The CDR3 sequence is 12 residues long. The CDR3 region is CASSQGATEAFF. Written as DNA, the CDR3 is TGTGCCAGCAGCCAAGGGGCGACTGAAGCTTTCTTT.

This chain uses TRBV18 with TRBJ2-2; TRBD2 might be the D (5 bases). V lost 3 bases and J 6 bases, leaving 17 bases between the germline ends. Germline V gives CDR1 KGHSH, CDR2 LQKENI. The CDR3 length is 16 residues. CDR3 sequence: CASSPSAPGSSGELFF. CDR3 DNA sequence: TGTGCCAGCTCACCCTCGGCTCCGGGGAGCTCCGGGGAGCTGTTTTTT.

This chain connects TRBV11-2 to TRBJ2-1; D is undetermined. The CDR3 length is 12 residues. The V gene lost 5 bases and the J gene lost 6 bases, with 8 bases spanning the gap. CDR1 is SGHAT and CDR2 is FQNNGV in the germline V gene. CDR3 in DNA: TGTGCCAGCAGCCTCAACTCCAATGAGCAGTTCTTC. Translated, it gives CASSLNSNEQFF.

This chain joins TRBV15 and TRBJ2-3; D gene uncertain. Germline CDR1 reads LNHNV; CDR2 reads YYDKDF (reference sequence). The CDR3 runs 14 residues. V was pared by 0 bases and J by 4 bases, with 8 bases between. The CDR3 is CATSRDRPPDTQYF. The CDR3 region has the DNA TGTGCCACCAGCAGAGATCGACCCCCAGATACGCAGTATTTT.

The genes are TRBV14 and TRBJ1-1; D gene unclear. CDR1 SGHDN and CDR2 FVKESK come from the germline V gene. Trimming cost V 4 bases and J 4 bases, with 16 bases left between them. This CDR3 has 15 residues. The CDR3 nucleotides are TGTGCCAGCAGCCGGGAGGTTGTCCGGAGCACTGAAGCTTTCTTT. Translated, it gives CASSREVVRSTEAFF.

The CDR3 coding sequence is TGTGCCAGCAGCTTGGTTGACTCCGGGGATTTTAAGCCCCAGCATTTT. This encodes CASSLVDSGDFKPQHF. This sequence joins TRBV5-5 and TRBJ1-5, with D hard to call. This CDR3 comprises 16 residues. The V and J ends lost 0 bases and 8 bases respectively, with 18 bases between them. Per the germline V gene, CDR1 is SGHKS and CDR2 is YYEKEE (reference sequence).

The DNA of the CDR3 is TGTGCCAGCAGCCAAGAAGGGGCCGGGAGATTCGAGCAGTACTTC. It is translated as CASSQEGAGRFEQYF. The V call is TRBV4-2, the J call TRBJ2-7, with a weak D call TRBD2 (6 bases). The germline gives CDR1 LGHNA, CDR2 YNFKEQ. The CDR3 covers 15 residues. V shed 0 bases and J shed 6 bases, with 15 bases lying between them.

The chain uses TRBV27 and TRBJ1-5; no clear D gene. Trimming cost V 3 bases and J 0 bases, with 9 bases left between them. The CDR3 is 15 amino acids. CDR1 is MNHEY, CDR2 SMNVEV, per germline (reference sequence). The CDR3: CASSFRPYSNQPQHF. The CDR3 DNA is TGTGCCAGCAGTTTTAGGCCTTATAGCAATCAGCCCCAGCATTTT.

V usage is TRBV4-1 and J usage is TRBJ2-2, with D possibly TRBD1 on 6 matching bases. The V gene lost 5 bases and the J gene lost 7 bases, with 14 bases spanning the gap. In germline, CDR1 is MGHRA, CDR2 YSYEKL. The CDR3 has 14 amino acids. CDR3 region: CASSNNQGNGELFF. As DNA, the CDR3 is TGCGCCAGCAGCAACAACCAGGGGAACGGGGAGCTGTTTTTT.

J is TRBJ2-4 and V is TRBV7-9; tentatively, D is TRBD1 (5 bases). Looked up from germline, CDR1 is SEHNR and CDR2 is FQNEAQ (reference sequence). Trimming stripped 2 bases from V and 0 bases from J, with 8 bases between. The CDR3 length is 15 residues. The CDR3 spells CASSLLGRAKNIQYF. The CDR3 bases are TGTGCCAGCAGCTTACTGGGGCGAGCCAAAAACATTCAGTACTTC.

This chain uses TRBV4-3 with TRBJ2-3, with TRBD1 identical over 7 bases. From germline, CDR1 is LGHNA and CDR2 YSLEER. The V gene end was trimmed by 4 bases and the J gene end by 4 bases; junction bases not matched to a gene: 8. The CDR3 sequence is 15 residues long. The DNA for the CDR3 is TGCGCCAGCAGCCGAACAGGGGAGAGAGCAGATACGCAGTATTTT. It specifies CASSRTGERADTQYF.

The count of this clone is one. The J gene is TRBJ2-2, the V gene TRBV12-5; 7 positions agree with TRBD1. The CDR3 loop spans 15 amino acids. V shed 2 bases and J 2 bases; nucleotides not matched to a gene: 2. Looked up from germline, CDR1 is LGHNT and CDR2 is FRNRAP. Here the CDR3 reads CASGLNRGNTGELFF. The CDR3 bases are TGTGCTAGTGGTTTGAACAGGGGAAACACCGGGGAGCTGTTTTTT. Based on the CDR3 plus reference TRBV12-5 and TRBJ2-2, the full variable domain is DARVTQTPRHKVTEMGQEVTMRCQPILGHNTVFWYRQTMMQGLELLAYFRNRAPLDDSGMPKDRFSAEMPDATLATLKIQPSEPRDSAVYFCASGLNRGNTGELFFGEGSRLTVL.

The rearrangement uses TRBV3-1 (or the pseudogene TRBV3-2) and TRBJ1-2, with D uncertain. Germline CDR1 is LGHDT and CDR2 is YNNKEL (reference sequence). Trimming took 5 bases from V and 3 from J, leaving 10 bases between them. The CDR3 contains 13 residues. In DNA, the CDR3 is TGTGCCAGCAGCACCAGGACGGACTATGGCTACACCTTC. It translates to CASSTRTDYGYTF.

The gene calls are TRBV6-5 and TRBJ1-4; no clear D gene. The length of the CDR3 is 15 residues. The V gene lost 6 bases and the J gene lost 6 bases, with 17 bases spanning the gap. Germline V CDR1 and CDR2: MNHEY, SVGAGI. The CDR3 spells CASRDLSLGDEKLFF. CDR3 in DNA: TGTGCCAGCAGAGATCTATCACTAGGAGATGAAAAACTGTTTTTT.

V gene TRBV27 combines with J gene TRBJ1-1; D is uncertain. The CDR3 runs 14 residues. Trimming removed 6 bases at V and 3 bases at J, with 14 bases between. Germline V CDR1 and CDR2: MNHEY, SMNVEV (reference sequence). The CDR3 bases are TGTGCCAGCAGCCCTAAAGGACGGTACACTGAAGCTTTCTTT. It yields the protein CASSPKGRYTEAFF.

V and J are TRBV18 and TRBJ2-2; 8 bases map to TRBD2. This CDR3 comprises 17 residues. Germline trimming cut 0 bases from V and 2 bases from J; bases unmatched to any gene: 5. CDR1 and CDR2 (germline): KGHSH, LQKENI. The CDR3 here is CASSPPGGGTNTGELFF. For the CDR3, the DNA is TGTGCCAGCTCACCACCAGGCGGGGGGACTAACACCGGGGAGCTGTTTTTT.